These T cell receptor beta chains were read from a single sample in a study of blood T cell repertoires in COVID-19. Sequenced by immunoSEQ multiplex PCR; TCRdb stores in-frame clones only, minus some. The data show about 210,000 clones, just over 90% seen once. Sequences were obtained from peripheral blood. The receptors shown here come from a man aged 25-45 years with acute or convalescent COVID-19. The CDR3 runs from the conserved cysteine through the conserved F or W. The D gene is left open where the match is weak. For some rows the clone size is stated as once, few or many, or as a class when expanded; others skip it.

-	TRBV4-1	-	TRBJ2-7	15	TGCGCCAGCAGCCAAAGTGTAGGGGCGCTCTACGAGCAGTACTTC	CASSQSVGALYEQYF
-	TRBV2	TRBD2	TRBJ2-4	14	TGTGCCAGCAGAAAACTAGCGGGGGTGGACATTCAGTACTTC	CASRKLAGVDIQYF
-	TRBV30	TRBD2	TRBJ2-1	15	TGTGCCTGGAGTCCGGCGGGAGGGCCGGGGAATGAGCAGTTCTTC	CAWSPAGGPGNEQFF
-	TRBV27	-	TRBJ1-1	13	TGTGCCAGCAGTCTACCTCCGGGCACTGAAGCTTTCTTT	CASSLPPGTEAFF
-	TRBV30	-	TRBJ2-7	14	TGTGCCTGGAGTTGGGACTGGAGCTCCTACGAGCAGTACTTC	CAWSWDWSSYEQYF
-	TRBV28	TRBD1	TRBJ2-5	15	TGTGCCAGCACCCCCGGGACAGTTTCGCGTGAGACCCAGTACTTC	CASTPGTVSRETQYF
-	TRBV11-2	TRBD1	TRBJ1-2	14	TGTGCCAGCAGCCCTGGACAGGGGGCCTATGGCTACACCTTC	CASSPGQGAYGYTF
-	TRBV27	TRBD1	TRBJ2-5	14	TGTGCCAGCAGTCCGACAGGGGAAGTAGAGACCCAGTACTTC	CASSPTGEVETQYF
-	TRBV6-2/TRBV6-3	-	TRBJ2-2	15	TGTGCCAGCAGTTACCATATCCGGGGGACCGGGGAGCTGTTTTTT	CASSYHIRGTGELFF
-	TRBV5-5	TRBD2	TRBJ2-3	17	TGTGCCAGCAGCTTGCTGGTTAGGACTAGCGGGGAGGATACGCAGTATTTT	CASSLLVRTSGEDTQYF
once	TRBV13	-	TRBJ2-7	14	TGTGCCAGCAGCTTAATGGGTCAGGCCTACGAGCAGTACTTC	CASSLMGQAYEQYF
-	TRBV5-8	TRBD2	TRBJ2-4	19	TGTGCCAGTCAAGTGGGACTAGCGGGAGGTGATCGTCCCAAAAACATTCAGTACTTC	CASQVGLAGGDRPKNIQYF
-	TRBV7-2	TRBD1	TRBJ1-1	15	TGTGCCAGCAGCTTACGACAGGGTGGGCTGACTGAAGCTTTCTTT	CASSLRQGGLTEAFF
-	TRBV24-1	-	TRBJ2-3	16	TGTGCCACCAGTGATTACTCCTCCAAGAGCACAGATACGCAGTATTTT	CATSDYSSKSTDTQYF
-	TRBV5-1	TRBD2	TRBJ2-7	16	TGCGCCAGCAGCTTGGGACTAGCGGGAGAAGGGTACGAGCAGTACTTC	CASSLGLAGEGYEQYF
-	TRBV11-3	-	TRBJ1-3	15	TGTGCCAGCAGCCCGGGATACGGCTCTGGAAACACCATATATTTT	CASSPGYGSGNTIYF
-	TRBV30	-	TRBJ2-3	14	TGTGCCTGGGTGAGGACAGTGAACACAGATACGCAGTATTTT	CAWVRTVNTDTQYF
-	TRBV6-5	-	TRBJ1-6	14	TGTGCCAGCACTAGATCCTCCAATAATTCACCCCTCCACTTT	CASTRSSNNSPLHF
few	TRBV7-8	TRBD2	TRBJ2-7	13	TGTGCCAGCAGCTTAGCAGGATCCGGGACTAAAGACTTC	CASSLAGSGTKDF
-	TRBV6-4	TRBD1	TRBJ1-2	15	TGTGCCAGCCGGAGGGACAGGGGATTTAACTATGGCTACACCTTC	CASRRDRGFNYGYTF
-	TRBV10-3	-	TRBJ1-2	14	TGTGCCATCAGTGAGGACACAGGGTCCGGCGGCTACACCTTC	CAISEDTGSGGYTF
few	TRBV28	-	TRBJ1-6	13	TGTGCCAGCAGTTCAGGGGTGGGCTCACCCCTCCACTTT	CASSSGVGSPLHF
-	TRBV9	-	TRBJ2-2	13	TGTGCCAGCAGCCCACCCCCGGGCGGGGAGCTGTTTTTT	CASSPPPGGELFF
once	TRBV9	-	TRBJ2-7	13	TGTGCCAGCAGCGGCAGGTTCTCCTACGAGCAGTACTTC	CASSGRFSYEQYF
-	TRBV5-4	-	TRBJ2-7	14	TGTGCCAGCAGCTTGGGGAGTAACTCCTACGAGCAGTACTTC	CASSLGSNSYEQYF
-	TRBV28	-	TRBJ1-4	16	TGTGCCAGCAGCCCTCAAGGAGGGATATTTAATGAAAAACTGTTTTTT	CASSPQGGIFNEKLFF
-	TRBV28	-	TRBJ2-7	14	TGTGCCAGCAGTCTAACCCAAGTAACCTACGAGCAGTACTTC	CASSLTQVTYEQYF
-	TRBV18	TRBD2	TRBJ2-1	17	TGTGCCAGCTCACCAATTCCTAGCGGGAAATCGGTGGATGAGCAGTTCTTC	CASSPIPSGKSVDEQFF
-	TRBV10-1	-	TRBJ2-1	15	TGCGCCAGCAGATCCTCCTTGAGCGGAGACGCCAGGCAGTTCTTC	CASRSSLSGDARQFF
-	TRBV16	TRBD1	TRBJ1-1	16	TGTGCCAGCAGCCAATCGTTTAGGGGGCTAACGACTGAAGCTTTCTTT	CASSQSFRGLTTEAFF
-	TRBV6-5	-	TRBJ2-3	14	TGTGCCAGCATCACGGGCCTTAGCGGAGATACGCAGTATTTT	CASITGLSGDTQYF
-	TRBV18	TRBD1	TRBJ2-7	16	TGTGCCAGCTCACCTACCTCGGGACAGGACCCCTACGAGCAGTACTTC	CASSPTSGQDPYEQYF
-	TRBV15	-	TRBJ2-1	15	TGTGCCACCAGCAGAGCTGAGGTTAGGATGGATGAGCAGTTCTTC	CATSRAEVRMDEQFF
-	TRBV19	-	TRBJ2-7	12	TGTGCCAGTAGGCAGGAGGGTAGGGAGCAGTACTTC	CASRQEGREQYF
-	TRBV4-1	TRBD1	TRBJ2-3	16	TGCGCCAGCAGCCAAGCCGGGACAGGGGGTTCAGATACGCAGTATTTT	CASSQAGTGGSDTQYF
-	TRBV7-9	TRBD1	TRBJ1-1	14	TGTGCCAGCCTCCGGACAGGAACTGTGACTGAAGCTTTCTTT	CASLRTGTVTEAFF
-	TRBV7-9	TRBD1	TRBJ1-4	14	TGTGCCAGCAGCTCGACAGGGGTGACTGAAAAACTGTTTTTT	CASSSTGVTEKLFF
-	TRBV3-1/TRBV3-2	TRBD1	TRBJ1-1	15	TGTGCCAGCAGCTCAACCAGGGGGGCGGACACTGAAGCTTTCTTT	CASSSTRGADTEAFF
once	TRBV5-1	TRBD1	TRBJ1-1	15	TGCGCCAGCAGCTTGAGTGCTCTGACAGGGGGTGAAGCTTTCTTT	CASSLSALTGGEAFF
-	TRBV4-1	-	TRBJ2-7	15	TGCGCCAGCAGCCAAGATGCCAGGGTTAAGTACGAGCAGTACTTC	CASSQDARVKYEQYF
-	TRBV29-1	-	TRBJ1-4	13	TGCAGCGTCGTACGCGGGAATAATGAAAAACTGTTTTTT	CSVVRGNNEKLFF
-	TRBV28	-	TRBJ1-2	16	TGTGCCAGCACCTTCACCGGGACACCTGGAACCTATGGCTACACCTTC	CASTFTGTPGTYGYTF
-	TRBV27	-	TRBJ1-2	13	TGTGCCAGCAGTTTAGGACAGAACTATGGCTACACCTTC	CASSLGQNYGYTF
-	TRBV18	-	TRBJ2-1	17	TGTGCCAGCTCACCGAGGACCACTAGGCTCTCCTACAATGAGCAGTTCTTC	CASSPRTTRLSYNEQFF
-	TRBV6-6	TRBD1	TRBJ2-2	16	TGTGCCAGCAGTTATACAGGGGGCGCAGGGGCCGGGGAGCTGTTTTTT	CASSYTGGAGAGELFF
-	TRBV11-2	TRBD2	TRBJ2-2	14	TGTGCCAGCAGCTTAGGACTAGCGGGCGGGGAGCTGTTTTTT	CASSLGLAGGELFF
-	TRBV3-1/TRBV3-2	-	TRBJ1-2	14	TGTGCCAGCAGCCAAACAGGGACTAGTTATGGCTACACCTTC	CASSQTGTSYGYTF
-	TRBV19	-	TRBJ2-5	15	TGTGCCAGTAGTACCCGGACTCTTTCGGTGGAGACCCAGTACTTC	CASSTRTLSVETQYF
-	TRBV6-2/TRBV6-3	-	TRBJ1-6	14	TGTGCCAGCAGTTACCGACAGGATAATTCACCCCTCCACTTT	CASSYRQDNSPLHF
-	TRBV29-1	TRBD2	TRBJ2-6	17	TGCAGCGTTGTATGGCGGGAGAGGGCCCGCGGAGGCAACGTCCTGACTTTC	CSVVWRERARGGNVLTF
-	TRBV18	TRBD1	TRBJ1-6	16	TGTGCCAGCTCACGGACAGGGGGGGCTACTAATTCACCCCTCCACTTT	CASSRTGGATNSPLHF
-	TRBV27	TRBD1	TRBJ2-5	17	TGTGCCAGCAGTTTAAAAAACGACAGGGGGCGCGGAGAGACCCAGTACTTC	CASSLKNDRGRGETQYF